A few counts support the clone carrying this TCR beta chain. The antigen is undetermined. TCRdb keeps only in-frame clones here, not all; method: immunoSEQ multiplex PCR. The top ten hold around 7% of the sample, which has around 32,000 clones, roughly 85% seen once. Germline-derived CDR1 and CDR2 are SGHDN and FVKESK. The CDR3 loop spans 16 amino acids. With 3 bases clipped from V and 0 bases from J, the junction kept 8 bases outside the gene matches. This sample was taken from a study of a mutant IDH1 vaccine in newly diagnosed glioma. Whole-study context: The earlier regimen, radiotherapy, temozolomide, or both, was most often both. Visit V13 took place at week 47, and visit V12 happened at week 35.

Time point meaning: week 35, safety follow-up. The study gave 300 ug of mutant IDH1 20-mer peptide per vaccine dose, with topical imiquimod. The chain employs TRBV14 and TRBJ2-7; 7 bases align to TRBD1. This clonotype was obtained from a woman aged 18-35 years with glioma. This specimen consisted of PBMCs, obtained from a glioma patient whose treatment included an IDH1 peptide vaccine. The CDR3, as DNA: TGTGCCAGCAGCCACCTTGACAGGGCTAGCTCCTACGAGCAGTACTTC. Amino acid sequence: CASSHLDRASSYEQYF.